This T cell receptor (beta chain) is from a study of a mutant IDH1 vaccine in newly diagnosed glioma. Study summary: The vaccination schedule gave patients eight doses in weeks 1, 3, 5, 7, 11, 15, 19 and 23. The initiation of vaccination occurred 4-6 weeks after radiotherapy alone, or with temozolomide cycles. It was radiotherapy, temozolomide, or both that patients received previously, with most receiving both.

The time point was: week 5, during vaccination. Every vaccine dose comprised 300 ug of mutant IDH1 20-mer peptide plus topical imiquimod. Donor tumors were new WHO grade 3 or 4 IDH1-mutant, ATRX-lost astrocytomas. Using immunoSEQ multiplex PCR, the repertoire was profiled, and TCRdb retains in-frame clones only, with some absent. The profile covers roughly 51,000 clones, with 65% to 90% appearing a single time and 3% to 3.5% taken by the ten largest. This clone showed up just once. Its antigen is currently unknown. After removal of 5 bases from V and 1 base from J, the junction contained 4 bases not matched to a gene. CDR1 SGHDT and CDR2 YYEEEE come from the germline V gene. There are 15 residues in the CDR3.

The V gene is TRBV5-6, the J gene TRBJ2-2, with 8 bases aligning to TRBD1. The sample consisted of PBMCs, taken from a glioma patient whose treatment included an IDH1 peptide vaccine. This TCR derives from a woman aged 18-30 years with glioma. Some clones in this sample may be carry-over from other donors' samples. The CDR3 sequence is CASRYGQGNTGELFF. The CDR3 DNA is TGTGCCAGCAGGTATGGACAGGGGAACACCGGGGAGCTGTTTTTT. The full variable domain, in which reference TRBV5-6 and TRBJ2-2 provide the parts outside the CDR3, is DAGVTQSPTHLIKTRGQQVTLRCSPKSGHDTVSWYQQALGQGPQFIFQYYEEEERQRGNFPDRFSGHQFPNYSSELNVNALLLGDSALYLCASRYGQGNTGELFFGEGSRLTVL.